The 29 T cell receptor beta chains listed next were all sequenced from one sample in a study of blood T cell repertoires in COVID-19. Repertoires were generated with immunoSEQ multiplex PCR, while TCRdb's copy carries only in-frame clones and drops some. The data show roughly 380,000 clones, with over 75% seen just once and 1% to 1.5% held by the top ten. Sequencing was done on a sample of PBMCs or T cells enriched from blood (not recorded which). These receptors all come from a man aged 30 to 45 who had recovered from COVID-19.

The rearrangement links TRBV24-1 to TRBJ2-5, with 7 bases aligning to TRBD1. CDR3 length: 13 residues. J gave up 5 bases and V 9 bases, and 8 bases lay outside the gene matches. Germline V CDR1 and CDR2: KGHDR, SFDVKD. The CDR3 DNA follows: TGTGCCACCGGGACAGCCATGGGGGAGACCCAGTACTTC. It specifies CATGTAMGETQYF.

This sequence joins TRBV18 and TRBJ2-1; possible D gene TRBD1, 5 bases. From germline, CDR1 is KGHSH and CDR2 LQKENI. There are 16 residues in the CDR3. The V gene lost 3 bases and the J gene lost 8 bases, with 20 bases spanning the gap. In DNA, the CDR3 is TGTGCCAGCTCACCTACCCCCGGACAATTCAACCATGAGCAGTTCTTC. It codes for CASSPTPGQFNHEQFF.

The V call is TRBV19, the J call TRBJ1-5, with TRBD1 matching 9 bases. With V trimmed by 4 bases and J by 0 bases, 4 bases remained unmatched. CDR1 is LNHDA, CDR2 SQIVND, per germline (reference sequence). The length of the CDR3 is 16 residues. The CDR3 loop reads CASSRGTGSSNQPQHF. The CDR3 nucleotides are TGTGCCAGTAGTAGAGGGACAGGGAGTAGCAATCAGCCCCAGCATTTT.

This clone showed up just once. The same CDR3 can be traced to other DNA sequences in this sample. The chain joins TRBV18 to TRBJ1-2; weak D call: TRBD1 (5 bases). Trimming cost V 3 bases and J 3 bases, with 8 bases left between them. The germline V gene encodes CDR1 KGHSH and CDR2 LQKENI. This CDR3 comprises 13 residues. CDR3 residues: CASSPGQDYGYTF. DNA for the CDR3: TGTGCCAGCTCACCGGGGCAGGACTATGGCTACACCTTC.

This rearrangement joins TRBV7-9 to TRBJ2-2, with 7 bases lining up with TRBD2. V trimming: 8 bases; J trimming: 7 bases; junction bases outside the gene matches: 13. CDR1 and CDR2 (germline): SEHNR, FQNEAQ (reference sequence). The CDR3 extends over 15 amino acids. CDR3 sequence reads: CASPGRGAQGGELFF. The DNA of the CDR3 is TGTGCCAGCCCGGGGAGGGGCGCCCAGGGCGGGGAGCTGTTTTTT.

This chain links TRBV6-5 with TRBJ1-6; tentative D call: TRBD1 (5 bases). This CDR3 is built from 15 residues. In germline, CDR1 is MNHEY, CDR2 SVGAGI. Trimming cost V 5 bases and J 0 bases, with 8 bases left between them. For the CDR3, the DNA is TGTGCCAGCAGTACTGGGGCCTCCTATAATTCACCCCTCCACTTT. This sequence encodes CASSTGASYNSPLHF.

This clone was detected only once. This chain connects TRBV9 to TRBJ1-4; 9 nucleotides match TRBD1. The CDR3 is 14 amino acids. CDR1 and CDR2 (germline): SGDLS, YYNGEE. The V segment lost 4 bases and the J segment 8 bases; nucleotides outside the gene matches: 6. The CDR3 spells CASSPTGGEEKLFF. CDR3 in DNA: TGTGCCAGCAGCCCGACAGGGGGTGAAGAAAAACTGTTTTTT. Combining the CDR3 with reference TRBV9 and TRBJ1-4 gives the whole variable domain DSGVTQTPKHLITATGQRVTLRCSPRSGDLSVYWYQQSLDQGLQFLIQYYNGEERAKGNILERFSAQQFPDLHSELNLSSLELGDSALYFCASSPTGGEEKLFFGSGTQLSVL.

V and J are TRBV7-9 and TRBJ2-7; 12 nucleotides agree with TRBD1. After removal of 4 bases from V and 5 bases from J, the junction contained 3 bases not matched to a gene. Germline V gene lookup returns CDR1 SEHNR and CDR2 FQNEAQ (reference sequence). The CDR3 runs 14 residues. CDR3 region: CASSSGQGANEQYF. CDR3 sequence (DNA): TGTGCCAGCAGCTCGGGACAGGGGGCCAACGAGCAGTACTTC.

The chain links TRBV11-2 to TRBJ1-1; D call uncertain. Germline CDR1 and CDR2: SGHAT and FQNNGV. Trimming pared 5 bases from V and 1 base from J, leaving 14 bases between. The CDR3 extends over 15 amino acids. The CDR3 DNA reads as TGTGCCAGCAGCCTAAATCATGCGGCGAACACTGAAGCTTTCTTT. Translation: CASSLNHAANTEAFF.

This rearrangement joins TRBV29-1 to TRBJ2-3, with D perhaps TRBD1 (6 bases). Germline lookup yields CDR1 SQVTM and CDR2 ANQGSEA. The V end lost 4 bases, the J end lost 4 bases, and 15 bases lay between the germline ends. The CDR3 sequence is 14 residues long. The CDR3 here is CSVGQGIIADTQYF. The CDR3 nucleotides read TGCAGCGTTGGGCAGGGGATTATCGCAGATACGCAGTATTTT.

The chain recombines TRBV7-9 with TRBJ2-7; 10 nucleotides line up with TRBD2. The CDR3 extends over 17 amino acids. The junction had 10 bases not matched to a gene; V was cut back by 2 bases and J by 3 bases. In germline, CDR1 is SEHNR, CDR2 FQNEAQ (reference sequence). The CDR3: CASSLSLAGAPGYEQYF. The CDR3 DNA is TGTGCCAGCAGCTTATCCCTAGCGGGGGCACCTGGCTACGAGCAGTACTTC.

The chain employs TRBV6-2 or TRBV6-3 and TRBJ1-1, with TRBD1 as a possible D gene (5 bases). This CDR3 has 16 amino acids. Trimming pared 4 bases from V and 1 base from J, leaving 16 bases between. Germline lookup yields CDR1 MNHEY and CDR2 SVGEGT. The CDR3 DNA is TGTGCCAGCAGTTCCGGGGGACTTTATGGGAACACTGAAGCTTTCTTT. It translates to CASSSGGLYGNTEAFF.

Turning to this clone: One end of the junction fails to match germline, which may point to a read error. J is TRBJ1-3 and V is TRBV2; maybe TRBD1 (6 bases). The germline V gene has CDR1 SNHLY and CDR2 FYNNEI. The CDR3 sequence is 11 residues long. CDR3 sequence: CASQRDGDRSF. DNA for the CDR3: TGTGCCTCCCAACGTGATGGAGACAGGAGTTTT.

The V gene is TRBV12-3 or TRBV12-4, the J gene TRBJ2-7, with unresolved D. V lost 2 bases to trimming and J lost 5 bases, with 4 bases between them. There are 11 residues in the CDR3. The CDR3: CASSLYDEQYF. In DNA, the CDR3 is TGTGCCAGCAGTTTATATGACGAGCAGTACTTC.

The chain recombines TRBV4-1 with TRBJ2-5; 7 positions match TRBD1. The germline gives CDR1 MGHRA, CDR2 YSYEKL. The CDR3 runs to 16 residues. The J segment lost 6 bases and the V segment lost 0 bases, leaving 10 bases of the junction unmatched. CDR3 DNA: TGCGCCAGCAGCCAAGACGTTAGACAGGGTAGGCAGACCCAGTACTTC. This translates into CASSQDVRQGRQTQYF.

The gene calls are TRBV19 and TRBJ1-1, with D maybe TRBD1 (6 bases). The CDR3 has 15 amino acids. Germline V gives CDR1 LNHDA, CDR2 SQIVND (reference sequence). V was clipped by 2 bases and J by 4 bases, with 14 bases between them. CDR3 nucleotides: TGTGCCAGTAGTATAAGGGGGGGGCTGGGCACTGAAGCTTTCTTT. Protein product: CASSIRGGLGTEAFF. Full variable domain (remainder filled in from reference TRBV19 and TRBJ1-1): DGGITQSPKYLFRKEGQNVTLSCEQNLNHDAMYWYRQDPGQGLRLIYYSQIVNDFQKGDIAEGYSVSREKKESFPLTVTSAQKNPTAFYLCASSIRGGLGTEAFFGQGTRLTVV.

This rearrangement joins TRBV6-6 to TRBJ2-2; a possible D gene is TRBD1 (7 bases). The germline gives CDR1 MNHNY, CDR2 SVGAGI (reference sequence). The CDR3 spans 16 residues. V was cut by 5 bases and J by 4 bases, with 17 bases left in between. The CDR3 nucleotides are TGTGCCAGCAGTCCGCGGGACAGTAAAGGCACCGGGGAGCTGTTTTTT. It encodes CASSPRDSKGTGELFF.

This clone was counted a single time. This sequence joins TRBV3-1 (or the pseudogene TRBV3-2) and TRBJ2-3; TRBD2 matches 7 bases. The length of the CDR3 is 16 residues. V dropped 0 bases and J dropped 4; count of bases not matched to a gene: 7. Per germline, CDR1 LGHDT and CDR2 YNNKEL (reference sequence). For the CDR3, the DNA is TGTGCCAGCAGCCAAGATCCGGCTAGCGGCGCAGATACGCAGTATTTT. Its translation: CASSQDPASGADTQYF.

V gene TRBV27 combines with J gene TRBJ1-1; TRBD1 matches 8 bases. With 8 bases clipped from V and 6 bases from J, the junction kept 14 bases outside the gene matches. The germline V gene has CDR1 MNHEY and CDR2 SMNVEV (reference sequence). CDR3 length: 15 residues. CDR3 DNA sequence: TGTGCCAGCCGTCTTCAGACAGGGGTTAATTCTGAAGCTTTCTTT. The encoded protein is CASRLQTGVNSEAFF.

CDR3 sequence reads: CASSDSTGAGNQPQHF. CDR3 in DNA: TGTGCCAGCAGTGATTCGACAGGGGCGGGCAATCAGCCCCAGCATTTT. V gene TRBV6-1 combines with J gene TRBJ1-5; 8 nucleotides line up with TRBD1. CDR1 and CDR2 (germline): MNHNS, SASEGT. This CDR3 has 16 residues. With 3 bases clipped from V and 2 bases from J, the junction kept 6 bases outside the gene matches.

The CDR3 sequence: CATYPGTEYNEQFF. The CDR3 DNA follows: TGTGCCACGTATCCCGGGACAGAGTACAATGAGCAGTTCTTC. The chain combines TRBV2 with TRBJ2-1; 7 bases are shared with TRBD1. The CDR3 is 14 amino acids. The junction had 10 bases not matched to a gene; V was cut back by 10 bases and J by 4 bases. Germline V lookup: CDR1 SNHLY, CDR2 FYNNEI.

The chain couples TRBV7-9 to TRBJ2-3; 8 positions match TRBD1. CDR1 is SEHNR and CDR2 is FQNEAQ in the germline V gene (reference sequence). The CDR3 spans 17 residues. Germline trimming cut 6 bases from V and 4 bases from J; bases unmatched to any gene: 15. The CDR3 bases are TGTGCCAGCAGTCAAACGGGACAGGTGTGGGGGCCAGATACGCAGTATTTT. Translation: CASSQTGQVWGPDTQYF.

V usage is TRBV7-9 and J usage is TRBJ1-2; D not resolved. Germline V gene lookup returns CDR1 SEHNR and CDR2 FQNEAQ (reference sequence). CDR3 size: 14 residues. The V end lost 1 base, the J end lost 4 bases, and 10 bases lay between the germline ends. For the CDR3, the DNA is TGTGCCAGCAGCTTAGGCTCCGAAGCCTATGGCTACACCTTC. Translation: CASSLGSEAYGYTF.

V usage is TRBV10-3 and J usage is TRBJ1-2, with D perhaps matching TRBD1 (5 bases). The CDR3 runs 15 residues. V was trimmed by 3 bases and J by 2 bases, leaving 13 bases between them. Germline V gene lookup returns CDR1 ENHRY and CDR2 SYGVKD. Here the CDR3 reads CAISDQAGLNYGYTF. In DNA form, the CDR3 reads TGTGCCATCAGTGATCAGGCAGGGCTCAACTATGGCTACACCTTC.

The rearrangement links TRBV18 to TRBJ1-4, with D perhaps matching TRBD1 (5 bases). The CDR3 has 15 amino acids. V was trimmed by 3 bases and J by 5 bases, leaving 13 bases between them. The germline V gene encodes CDR1 KGHSH and CDR2 LQKENI. The CDR3 nucleotides are TGTGCCAGCTCACCTCTCCCGGGGGAGAATGAAAAACTGTTTTTT. Its translation is CASSPLPGENEKLFF.

The V call is TRBV19, the J call TRBJ2-5; 9 nucleotides match TRBD1. The CDR3 has 16 residues. The ends lost 4 bases at V and 9 bases at J; junction bases unmatched: 15. Per the germline V gene, CDR1 is LNHDA and CDR2 is SQIVND (reference sequence). The CDR3 DNA reads as TGTGCCAGTAGTAGCGGGACAGGGTGGTATGGACTCTCCCAGTACTTC. Translated, it gives CASSSGTGWYGLSQYF. Filled out from reference TRBV19 and TRBJ2-5, the complete variable domain reads DGGITQSPKYLFRKEGQNVTLSCEQNLNHDAMYWYRQDPGQGLRLIYYSQIVNDFQKGDIAEGYSVSREKKESFPLTVTSAQKNPTAFYLCASSSGTGWYGLSQYFGPGTRLLVL.

This clone was counted a single time. This rearrangement joins TRBV6-5 to TRBJ2-3, with a tentative D call TRBD2 (6 bases). The CDR3 contains 15 residues. Germline assignment: CDR1 MNHEY and CDR2 SVGAGI. Trimming took 6 bases from V and 3 from J, leaving 16 bases between them. Here the CDR3 reads CASRGGASRTDTQYF. The CDR3, as DNA: TGTGCCAGCAGGGGGGGTGCCTCGCGGACAGATACGCAGTATTTT.

The gene calls are TRBV7-2 and TRBJ1-3, with D perhaps TRBD1 (5 bases). CDR1 SGHTA and CDR2 FQGNSA come from the germline V gene. The CDR3 runs to 16 residues. V lost 1 base and J 2 bases, leaving 12 bases between the germline ends. The CDR3 DNA reads as TGTGCCAGCAGCTTAGTGGGGATAGGGGCTGGAAACACCATATATTTT. Translated: CASSLVGIGAGNTIYF.

This sequence joins TRBV7-2 and TRBJ1-4; D is possibly TRBD1 (5 bases). Per the germline V gene, CDR1 is SGHTA and CDR2 is FQGNSA. CDR3 length equals 16 residues. Trimming cost V 2 bases and J 5 bases, with 15 bases left between them. The CDR3 nucleotides are TGTGCCAGCAGCTTAAGTCCGACAGCGATCAATGAAAAACTGTTTTTT. Amino acid sequence: CASSLSPTAINEKLFF.